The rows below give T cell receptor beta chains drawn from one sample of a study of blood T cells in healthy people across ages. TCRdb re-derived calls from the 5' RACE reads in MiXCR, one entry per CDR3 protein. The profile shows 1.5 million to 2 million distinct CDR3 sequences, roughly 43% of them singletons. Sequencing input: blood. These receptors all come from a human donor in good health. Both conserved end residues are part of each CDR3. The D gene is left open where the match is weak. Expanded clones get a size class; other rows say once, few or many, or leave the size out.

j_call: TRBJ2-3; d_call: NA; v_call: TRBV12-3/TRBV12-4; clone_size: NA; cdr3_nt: TGTGCCAGCAGCCCCATAGCTTTTCCAACAGATACGCAGTATTTT; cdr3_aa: CASSPIAFPTDTQYF
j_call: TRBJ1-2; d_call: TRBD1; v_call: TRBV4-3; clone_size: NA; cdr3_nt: TGCGCCAGCAGCCAAGGCAGGGACAGTGGTAACTATGGCTACACCTTC; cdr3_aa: CASSQGRDSGNYGYTF
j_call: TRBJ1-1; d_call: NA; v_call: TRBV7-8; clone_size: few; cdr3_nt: TGTGCCAGCAGCTTAAACGGAGGGAACACTGAAGCTTTCTTT; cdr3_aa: CASSLNGGNTEAFF
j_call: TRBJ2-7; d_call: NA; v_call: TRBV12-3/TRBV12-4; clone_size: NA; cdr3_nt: TGTGCCAGCAGCCCAGGAGTAGGCGAGCAGTACTTC; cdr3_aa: CASSPGVGEQYF
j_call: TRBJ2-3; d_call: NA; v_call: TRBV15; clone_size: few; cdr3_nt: TGTGCCACCAGCAGAGAATCGACTACTTATGCAGATACGCAGTATTTT; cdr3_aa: CATSRESTTYADTQYF
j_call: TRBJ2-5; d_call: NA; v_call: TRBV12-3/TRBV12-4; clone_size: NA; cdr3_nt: TGTGCCAGCAGTTTGATTGAAGCGCTGGGGACCCAGTACTTC; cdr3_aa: CASSLIEALGTQYF
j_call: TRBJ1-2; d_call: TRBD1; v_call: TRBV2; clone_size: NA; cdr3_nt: TGTGCCAGCAGTGGGGGCGGAAGGGACAGTGTAGTCTATGGCTACACCTTC; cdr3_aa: CASSGGGRDSVVYGYTF
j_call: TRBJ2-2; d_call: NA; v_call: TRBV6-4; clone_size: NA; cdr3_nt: TGTGCCAGCAGTCTTGGGGAGTTAGACACCGGGGAGCTGTTTTTT; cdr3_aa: CASSLGELDTGELFF
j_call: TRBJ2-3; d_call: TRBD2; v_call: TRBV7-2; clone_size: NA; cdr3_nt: TGTGCCAGCAGCTTATTCACCAGCGGGGTAACAGATACGCAGTATTTT; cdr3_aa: CASSLFTSGVTDTQYF
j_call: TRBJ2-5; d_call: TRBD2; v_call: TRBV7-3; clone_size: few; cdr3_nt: TGTGCCAGCAGCCCCGCCCGAGCGGGGAGGGGTGAGACCCAGTACTTC; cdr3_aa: CASSPARAGRGETQYF
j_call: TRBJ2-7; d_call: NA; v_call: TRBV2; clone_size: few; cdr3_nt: TGTGCCAGCAGTGAATGGAACAGGATAGAGCAGTACTTC; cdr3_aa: CASSEWNRIEQYF
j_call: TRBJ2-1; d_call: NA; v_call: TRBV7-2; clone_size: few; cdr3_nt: TGTGCCAGCAGCCCCTTCGGCCGCAGCTCCTACAATGAGCAGTTCTTC; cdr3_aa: CASSPFGRSSYNEQFF
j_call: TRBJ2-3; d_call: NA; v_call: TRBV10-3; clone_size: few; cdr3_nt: TGTGCCATCAGTGACCTAGGATCGGCAGATACGCAGTATTTT; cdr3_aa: CAISDLGSADTQYF
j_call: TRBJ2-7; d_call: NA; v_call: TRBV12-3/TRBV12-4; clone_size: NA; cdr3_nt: TGTGCCAGCAGTATAGGACCCTCTTCAGGTAAATACGAGCAGTACTTC; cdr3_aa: CASSIGPSSGKYEQYF
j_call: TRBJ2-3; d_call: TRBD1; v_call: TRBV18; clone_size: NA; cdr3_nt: TGTGCCAGCTCATCGAGAGGACAGGGTTTGACAGATACGCAGTATTTT; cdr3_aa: CASSSRGQGLTDTQYF
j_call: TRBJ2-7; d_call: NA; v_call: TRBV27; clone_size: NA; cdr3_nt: TGTGCCAGCGGAGAAAACTACGAGCAGTACTTC; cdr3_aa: CASGENYEQYF
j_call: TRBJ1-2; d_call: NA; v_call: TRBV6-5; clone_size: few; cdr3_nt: TGTGCCAGCAGTTACTTCGGGGTGTCCAACTATGGCTACACCTTC; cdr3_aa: CASSYFGVSNYGYTF
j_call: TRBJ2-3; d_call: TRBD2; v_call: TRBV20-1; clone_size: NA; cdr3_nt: TGCAGTGCAGTAGCGGGGGGGCCGTCAGATACGCAGTATTTT; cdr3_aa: CSAVAGGPSDTQYF
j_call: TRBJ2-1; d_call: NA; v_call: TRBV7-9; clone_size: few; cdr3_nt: TGTGCCAGCAGCTCCATCCTTGGGGGTCACTACAATGAGCAGTTCTTC; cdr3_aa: CASSSILGGHYNEQFF
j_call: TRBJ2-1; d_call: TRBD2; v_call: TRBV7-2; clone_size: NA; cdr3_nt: TGTGCCAGCAGCTATTGGGGGGGACACAATGAGCAGTTCTTC; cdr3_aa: CASSYWGGHNEQFF
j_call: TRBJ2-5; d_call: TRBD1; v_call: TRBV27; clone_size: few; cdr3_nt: TGTGCCAGCGGGGACAGACCCTACGGGCAGTACTTC; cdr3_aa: CASGDRPYGQYF
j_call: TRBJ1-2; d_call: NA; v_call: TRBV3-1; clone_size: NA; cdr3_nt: TGTGCCAGCAGCCCTACAGGGCGTCCTTATGGCTACACCTTC; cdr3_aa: CASSPTGRPYGYTF
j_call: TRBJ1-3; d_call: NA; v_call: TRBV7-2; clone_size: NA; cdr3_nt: TGTGCCAGCAGCCAGCCCGACAGGCCTGGAAACACCATATATTTT; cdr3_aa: CASSQPDRPGNTIYF
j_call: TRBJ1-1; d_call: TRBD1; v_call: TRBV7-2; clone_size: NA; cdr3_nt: TGTGCCAGCAGCTTAGGGACAGGGCCCGGAAGAGAAGCTTTCTTT; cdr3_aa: CASSLGTGPGREAFF
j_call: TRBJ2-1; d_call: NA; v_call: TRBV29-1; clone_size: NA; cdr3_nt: TGCAGCGTGCGAAAGGACAGTAGCTTCAATGAGCAGTTCTTC; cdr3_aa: CSVRKDSSFNEQFF
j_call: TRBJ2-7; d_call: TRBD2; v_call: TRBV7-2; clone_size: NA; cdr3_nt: TGTGCCAGCAGCCCTCCGGGACTAGCGGGGCTCTCCTACGAGCAGTACTTC; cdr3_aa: CASSPPGLAGLSYEQYF
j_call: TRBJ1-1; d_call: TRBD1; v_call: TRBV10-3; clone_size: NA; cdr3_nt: TGTGCCATCAGTGAGTCAGGCAGGGGGCATACTGAAGCTTTCTTT; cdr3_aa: CAISESGRGHTEAFF
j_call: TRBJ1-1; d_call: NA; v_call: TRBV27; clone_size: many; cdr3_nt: TGTGCCAGCAGTTTATACACCGGGACAAGCAACACTGAAGCTTTCTTT; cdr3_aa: CASSLYTGTSNTEAFF
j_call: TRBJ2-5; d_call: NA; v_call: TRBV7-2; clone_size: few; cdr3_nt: TGTGCCAGCAGCCCTCCTCCAGGCAGAGAGACCCAGTACTTC; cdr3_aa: CASSPPPGRETQYF
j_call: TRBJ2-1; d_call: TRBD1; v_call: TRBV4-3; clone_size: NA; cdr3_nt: TGCGCCAACAGCCAATTGGGACAGGGGGGCAATGAGCAGTTCTTC; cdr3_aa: CANSQLGQGGNEQFF
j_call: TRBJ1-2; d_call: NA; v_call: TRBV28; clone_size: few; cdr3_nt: TGTGCCAGCAGCCCTCCACCGATAGGTGCTTATGGCTACACCTTC; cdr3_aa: CASSPPPIGAYGYTF
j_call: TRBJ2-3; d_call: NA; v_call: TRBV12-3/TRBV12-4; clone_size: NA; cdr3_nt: TGTGCCAGCAGTTTCGGCAGGCTACGCACAGATACGCAGTATTTT; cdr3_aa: CASSFGRLRTDTQYF
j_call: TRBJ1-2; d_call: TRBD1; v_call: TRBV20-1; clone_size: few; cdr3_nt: TGCAGTGCTACCATTGGACAGGGCTACTATGGCTACACCTTC; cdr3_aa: CSATIGQGYYGYTF